Following are 23 T cell receptor beta chains from one sample sequenced in a study of OX40 agonist ivuxolimab in advanced cancers. Data came from immunoSEQ multiplex PCR; TCRdb stores just in-frame clones and leaves some out. The sample records about 13,000 clones, 70% to 80% being singletons. The sample consisted of CD4+ or CD8+ T cells sorted from blood, taken in a trial of the OX40 agonist ivuxolimab. These receptors all come from an adult with an advanced solid tumor such as melanoma, head and neck, liver or kidney cancer.

The V and J genes are TRBV9 and TRBJ1-6; tentative D call: TRBD1 (5 bases). The CDR3 extends over 16 amino acids. Trimming took 0 bases from V and 5 from J, leaving 12 bases between them. Germline values: CDR1 SGDLS, CDR2 YYNGEE. The CDR3 loop is CASSVAGGEDNSPLHF. Written as DNA, the CDR3 is TGTGCCAGCAGCGTAGCCGGAGGGGAAGATAATTCACCCCTCCACTTT. Using reference TRBV9 and TRBJ1-6 for the parts outside the CDR3, the full variable domain is DSGVTQTPKHLITATGQRVTLRCSPRSGDLSVYWYQQSLDQGLQFLIQYYNGEERAKGNILERFSAQQFPDLHSELNLSSLELGDSALYFCASSVAGGEDNSPLHFGNGTRLTVT.

This clone was detected only once. The rearrangement joins TRBV4-2 to TRBJ2-7, with D perhaps TRBD2 (7 bases). CDR3 size: 15 residues. Germline V CDR1 and CDR2: LGHNA, YNFKEQ. The ends were cut back, 5 bases at V and 4 bases at J, with 18 bases in the middle. For the CDR3, the DNA is TGTGCCAGCAGCTTGGAAGGGGGGGGCGAGTACGAGCAGTACTTC. It codes for CASSLEGGGEYEQYF.

The chain is built from TRBV27 and TRBJ2-7; no definite D call. V shed 0 bases and J shed 1 base, with 16 bases lying between them. The CDR3 is 17 residues long. Germline CDR1 reads MNHEY; CDR2 reads SMNVEV (reference sequence). The CDR3 region has the DNA TGTGCCAGCAGTTTATCGGCCCCGGACGGCTTTTCCTACGAGCAGTACTTC. Its translation: CASSLSAPDGFSYEQYF.

V and J are TRBV7-7 and TRBJ2-2, with 8 bases that match TRBD2. Germline assignment: CDR1 SSHAT and CDR2 FNYEAQ (reference sequence). The trim removed 5 bases at V and 3 bases at J, leaving 8 bases unmatched. The CDR3 is 16 amino acids. This chain's CDR3 is CASSPYSGTDTGELFF. CDR3 DNA: TGTGCCAGCAGCCCCTATAGCGGGACCGACACCGGGGAGCTGTTTTTT.

The chain uses TRBV30 and TRBJ2-5; no clear D. The germline CDR1 and CDR2 sequences are GTSNPN and SVGIG (reference sequence). Trimming pared 0 bases from V and 2 bases from J, leaving 10 bases between. The CDR3 has 14 residues. As DNA, the CDR3 is TGTGCCTGGAGTGTTGGTCAAGATCAAGAGACCCAGTACTTC. This encodes CAWSVGQDQETQYF.

The CDR3 here is CASSPQAGIGEKLFF. The DNA of the CDR3 is TGCGCCAGCAGCCCCCAAGCGGGGATCGGTGAAAAACTGTTTTTT. V gene TRBV4-1 combines with J gene TRBJ1-4; D unresolved. The CDR3 spans 15 residues. Germline CDR1 reads MGHRA; CDR2 reads YSYEKL. Between the trimmed V and J ends, which lost 4 bases and 7 bases, there was a span of 16 bases.

This chain uses TRBV19 with TRBJ2-7; D is possibly TRBD2 (8 bases). The CDR3 has 15 residues. The germline V and J ends were trimmed by 3 bases and 7 bases, with 19 bases remaining between them. Germline assignment: CDR1 LNHDA and CDR2 SQIVND (reference sequence). In DNA, the CDR3 is TGTGCCAGTAGTATTTCGGGGGGGACAGCTCGAGAGCAGTACTTC. This encodes CASSISGGTAREQYF.

The CDR3 coding sequence is TGTGCCAGCAGCTTGATGGTCACAGGGGGTGGCAATCAGCCCCAGCATTTT. It specifies CASSLMVTGGGNQPQHF. This chain joins TRBV5-6 and TRBJ1-5; the match to TRBD1 covers 8 bases. The CDR3 spans 17 residues. The V gene's germline CDR1 is SGHDT and CDR2 YYEEEE. The trim removed 1 base at V and 2 bases at J, leaving 8 bases unmatched.

This clone was recorded once. V usage is TRBV5-4 and J usage is TRBJ1-1; TRBD1 matches at 9 bases. The CDR3 has 13 amino acids. V shed 0 bases and J 6 bases; nucleotides not matched to a gene: 0. CDR1 and CDR2 (germline): SGHNT, YYREEE (reference sequence). This CDR3 is CASSLDRGPEAFF. The CDR3 coding sequence is TGTGCCAGCAGCTTGGACAGGGGGCCTGAAGCTTTCTTT.

J is TRBJ1-4 and V is TRBV2; D is unresolved. V lost 6 bases, J lost 8 bases, and 16 bases lay in between. CDR1 and CDR2 (germline): SNHLY, FYNNEI. The CDR3 spans 14 residues. The CDR3 protein is CASRDEGNAEKLFF. In DNA, the CDR3 is TGTGCCAGCAGGGATGAGGGTAACGCGGAAAAACTGTTTTTT. Complete variable domain (other parts from reference TRBV2 and TRBJ1-4): EPEVTQTPSHQVTQMGQEVILRCVPISNHLYFYWYRQILGQKVEFLVSFYNNEISEKSEIFDDQFSVERPDGSNFTLKIRSTKLEDSAMYFCASRDEGNAEKLFFGSGTQLSVL.

Notes on this clone: The identical CDR3 is also encoded by other nucleotide sequences in the sample. The chain couples TRBV9 to TRBJ1-5, with unresolved D. CDR1 is SGDLS, CDR2 YYNGEE, per germline. The V gene lost 2 bases and the J gene lost 5 bases, with 8 bases spanning the gap. This CDR3 has 13 residues. The CDR3 DNA reads as TGTGCCAGCAGCGTGGCAAACGATCAGCCCCAGCATTTT. The encoded protein is CASSVANDQPQHF.

This clone is medium-sized within its sample. The rearrangement links TRBV19 to TRBJ1-1, with D possibly matching TRBD1 (5 bases). Between the trimmed V and J ends, which lost 4 bases and 5 bases, there was a span of 11 bases. Germline V gene data show CDR1 as LNHDA and CDR2 as SQIVND (reference sequence). This CDR3 has 13 residues. The CDR3 sequence: CASSTGGGTEAFF. CDR3 DNA: TGTGCCAGTAGTACCGGGGGTGGGACTGAAGCTTTCTTT.

V gene TRBV19 combines with J gene TRBJ2-5; D assignment may be TRBD1 or TRBD2 (5 bases each). The CDR3 covers 14 residues. The germline V gene encodes CDR1 LNHDA and CDR2 SQIVND (reference sequence). V lost 6 bases, J lost 5 bases, and 16 bases lay in between. The CDR3 sequence: CASSPQAEGETQYF. The CDR3 DNA follows: TGTGCCAGTAGCCCACAGGCCGAGGGGGAGACCCAGTACTTC.

The rearrangement uses TRBV7-9 and TRBJ1-3; D not certain. CDR1 SEHNR and CDR2 FQNEAQ come from the germline V gene (reference sequence). This CDR3 region has 12 residues. Trimming pared 4 bases from V and 9 bases from J, leaving 10 bases between. DNA for the CDR3: TGTGCCAGCAGCTCAGAGTCCGTCACCATATATTTT. It translates to CASSSESVTIYF.

The chain links TRBV5-4 to TRBJ2-5; TRBD2 matches at 12 bases. The J call may be mistaken, given a closer DNA end match to TRBJ2-7. Germline loops: CDR1 SGHNT, CDR2 YYREEE (reference sequence). This CDR3 is 15 amino acids long. For the CDR3, the DNA is TGTGCCAGCAGCGTGACTAGCGGGAGTCTCGACGAGCAGTACTTC. Translated, it gives CASSVTSGSLDEQYF.

The chain has TRBV19 and TRBJ1-1; D ambiguous. This CDR3 spans 14 amino acids. The germline gives CDR1 LNHDA, CDR2 SQIVND (reference sequence). The V end lost 6 bases, the J end lost 5 bases, and 16 bases lay between the germline ends. CDR3 protein: CASSRMSAATEAFF. CDR3 nucleotides: TGTGCCAGTAGCCGGATGAGTGCTGCGACTGAAGCTTTCTTT.

The V gene is TRBV6-5, the J gene TRBJ2-7; 13 nucleotides agree with TRBD2. CDR3 length equals 15 residues. Trimming at V came to 6 bases and at J to 2 bases, leaving 4 bases not matched to a gene. The germline CDR1 and CDR2 sequences are MNHEY and SVGAGI. CDR3 sequence (DNA): TGTGCCAGCAGCCGTGGACTAGCGGGAGCCTACGAGCAGTACTTC. As protein: CASSRGLAGAYEQYF.

The V and J genes are TRBV10-1 and TRBJ2-1; D uncertain. V was trimmed by 5 bases and J by 0 bases, leaving 8 bases between them. The CDR3 runs 14 residues. Germline V gene lookup returns CDR1 WNHNN and CDR2 SYGVQD (reference sequence). The CDR3 DNA reads as TGCGCCAGCAGTTCCGGAGACTCCTACAATGAGCAGTTCTTC. As protein: CASSSGDSYNEQFF.

CDR3 sequence (DNA): TGTGCCAGCAGCTTAGGGACAGGGAACTATGGCTACACCTTC. This translates into CASSLGTGNYGYTF. V and J are TRBV13 and TRBJ1-2; 7 nucleotides align to TRBD1. CDR1 is PRHDT, CDR2 FYEKMQ, per germline (reference sequence). With 0 bases clipped from V and 2 bases from J, the junction kept 0 bases outside the gene matches. The CDR3 contains 14 residues. Full variable domain (missing parts from reference TRBV13 and TRBJ1-2): AAGVIQSPRHLIKEKRETATLKCYPIPRHDTVYWYQQGPGQDPQFLISFYEKMQSDKGSIPDRFSAQQFSDYHSELNMSSLELGDSALYFCASSLGTGNYGYTFGSGTRLTVV.

V and J are TRBV6-4 and TRBJ1-1; D remains ambiguous. This CDR3 comprises 15 residues. V lost 7 bases and J 1 base, leaving 16 bases between the germline ends. In germline, CDR1 is MRHNA, CDR2 SNTAGT. DNA of the CDR3: TGTGCCAGCACCTCAAAGCAGCCGGGGAACACTGAAGCTTTCTTT. This codes for CASTSKQPGNTEAFF.

For the CDR3, the DNA is TGTGCCAGCAGCTTATGGGGCCGGGACAGCTCCTACGAGCAGTACTTC. Protein sequence: CASSLWGRDSSYEQYF. The chain employs TRBV7-9 and TRBJ2-7; 7 bases fit TRBD1. The germline gives CDR1 SEHNR, CDR2 FQNEAQ (reference sequence). V lost 2 bases and J lost 0; bases outside the gene matches: 7. The CDR3 sequence is 16 residues long.

The V call is TRBV6-5, the J call TRBJ2-7; TRBD2 matches at 8 bases. The J segment lost 3 bases and the V segment lost 6 bases, leaving 10 bases of the junction unmatched. Germline V lookup: CDR1 MNHEY, CDR2 SVGAGI. The CDR3 has 15 amino acids. The CDR3 spells CASRGDSGNVYEQYF. The CDR3 nucleotides read TGTGCCAGCAGGGGAGATAGCGGGAACGTCTACGAGCAGTACTTC.

The V and J genes are TRBV27 and TRBJ1-2, with D hard to call. The CDR3 length is 17 residues. CDR1 and CDR2 from the germline V gene are MNHEY and SMNVEV (reference sequence). V was trimmed by 0 bases and J by 0 bases, leaving 14 bases between them. The CDR3 protein is CASSLSGLSPANYGYTF. In DNA form, the CDR3 reads TGTGCCAGCAGTTTATCTGGTCTGTCGCCAGCTAACTATGGCTACACCTTC.